Below, 14 T cell receptor beta chains from the same sample are listed, as sequenced in a study of cytomegalovirus exposure and HLA in healthy donors. PCR involved 60 Vbeta and 13 Jbeta primers. The data were produced by immunoSEQ multiplex PCR, yet TCRdb's version contains in-frame clones alone and is incomplete. The data contain roughly 86,000 clones, roughly 67% of them singletons. The sample consisted of PBMCs. The receptors stem from a woman in her forties or fifties in good health and CMV-seropositive.

The gene calls are TRBV7-6 and TRBJ2-1; a weak D match, TRBD1 (7 bases). The CDR3 contains 15 residues. Germline CDR1 is SGHVS and CDR2 is FNYEAQ. The V and J ends lost 0 bases and 7 bases respectively, with 13 bases between them. As DNA, the CDR3 is TGTGCCAGCAGCTTAGCGGCACAGGGGAGGAATGAGCAGTTCTTC. This translates into CASSLAAQGRNEQFF. Combining the CDR3 with reference TRBV7-6 and TRBJ2-1 gives the whole variable domain GAGVSQSPRYKVTKRGQDVALRCDPISGHVSLYWYRQALGQGPEFLTYFNYEAQQDKSGLPNDRFSAERPEGSISTLTIQRTEQRDSAMYRCASSLAAQGRNEQFFGPGTRLTVL.

This clone showed up just once. J is TRBJ2-3 and V is TRBV7-3; TRBD2 matches at 9 bases. Unmatched junction bases numbered 9, after V lost 5 bases and J lost 6 bases. Germline V gene lookup returns CDR1 SGHTA and CDR2 FQGTGA. This CDR3 comprises 15 residues. Written as DNA, the CDR3 is TGTGCCAGCAGCGCTACGGGTACTAGCGGGGATACGCAGTATTTT. Protein product: CASSATGTSGDTQYF.

The CDR3 reads CSVGWTGRYGYTF. The CDR3 DNA reads TGCAGCGTTGGCTGGACAGGGAGATATGGCTACACCTTC. This chain uses TRBV29-1 with TRBJ1-2; 8 nucleotides align to TRBD1. V shed 4 bases and J 5 bases; nucleotides not matched to a gene: 6. Germline CDR1 reads SQVTM; CDR2 reads ANQGSEA. This CDR3 contains 13 residues.

This chain connects TRBV6-5 to TRBJ1-1; D is ambiguous. Trimming shortened V by 6 bases and J by 5 bases, and 19 bases separated the two germline ends. Germline-derived CDR1 and CDR2 are MNHEY and SVGAGI. The CDR3 consists of 15 residues. CDR3 nucleotide sequence: TGTGCCAGCAGACCCCAGGTGGGCGCGAGAACTGAAGCTTTCTTT. This translates into CASRPQVGARTEAFF.

The CDR3: CASSPSTGAKTQYF. In DNA, the CDR3 is TGTGCCAGCAGTCCCTCGACAGGGGCGAAGACCCAGTACTTC. The V call is TRBV28, the J call TRBJ2-5, with 8 bases that match TRBD1. CDR1 MDHEN and CDR2 SYDVKM come from the germline V gene. CDR3 size: 14 residues. V lost 5 bases and J lost 6; bases outside the gene matches: 8.

This rearrangement joins TRBV6-5 to TRBJ1-6, with a tentative D call TRBD1 (5 bases). CDR1 MNHEY and CDR2 SVGAGI come from the germline V gene. The CDR3 runs to 11 residues. V was trimmed by 10 bases and J by 10 bases, leaving 11 bases between them. Here the CDR3 reads CANGQASPLHF. The CDR3 coding sequence is TGTGCCAATGGACAAGCCTCACCCCTCCACTTT.

This clone was picked up one time. The chain joins TRBV28 to TRBJ1-3; D unresolved. V was shortened by 3 bases and J by 3 bases, with 9 bases between the two germline ends. Per the germline V gene, CDR1 is MDHEN and CDR2 is SYDVKM. This CDR3 is 14 amino acids long. The CDR3 loop reads CASSLRAGGNTIYF. CDR3 DNA: TGTGCCAGCAGTTTGAGGGCTGGTGGAAACACCATATATTTT.

A note on this clone: At one boundary the junction diverges from the germline segment, which might be a read error. The chain couples TRBV27 to TRBJ1-1; possibly TRBD1 for D (6 bases). The CDR3 covers 14 residues. The V gene's germline CDR1 is MNHEY and CDR2 SMNVEV (reference sequence). The CDR3 coding sequence is TGTGCCAGCAGCTTATCCGCAGGGGTCCCTGAAGCTTTCTTT. Protein: CASSLSAGVPEAFF.

V and J are TRBV28 and TRBJ1-2, with 8 bases lining up with TRBD1. The CDR3 is made up of 12 amino acids. V dropped 7 bases and J dropped 4; count of bases not matched to a gene: 2. Per the germline V gene, CDR1 is MDHEN and CDR2 is SYDVKM. The CDR3: CASNRGGYGYTF. The CDR3 DNA sequence: TGTGCCAGCAACAGGGGGGGCTATGGCTACACCTTC.

This clone was counted a few times. The chain uses TRBV7-9 and TRBJ1-1; 7 bases agree with TRBD1. This CDR3 comprises 15 residues. Germline assignment: CDR1 SEHNR and CDR2 FQNEAQ (reference sequence). Trimming removed 5 bases from V and 2 bases from J; junction bases left unmatched: 8. The CDR3 DNA follows: TGTGCCAGCAGCCCACCCACAGGGGTAAACACTGAAGCTTTCTTT. Translating gives CASSPPTGVNTEAFF.

The chain has TRBV28 and TRBJ1-1, with D possibly matching TRBD1 (5 bases). The V end lost 3 bases, the J end lost 4 bases, and 12 bases lay between the germline ends. The CDR3 totals 14 residues. Germline CDR1 MDHEN, CDR2 SYDVKM. The CDR3 DNA is TGTGCCAGCAGTTTGGGGGGAGAGGGCACTGAAGCTTTCTTT. Protein product: CASSLGGEGTEAFF.

The genes are TRBV19 and TRBJ1-1, with D possibly being TRBD1 (6 bases). The CDR3 consists of 14 residues. V gave up 3 bases and J gave up 4 bases, with 12 bases separating them. Germline V gives CDR1 LNHDA, CDR2 SQIVND (reference sequence). The CDR3 DNA follows: TGTGCCAGTAGTATGAGGGGGTATGGCACTGAAGCTTTCTTT. Translated, it gives CASSMRGYGTEAFF.

In this sample, this clone turned up a few times. This sequence joins TRBV18 and TRBJ2-2; D perhaps matches TRBD2 (5 bases). V lost 4 bases, J lost 5 bases, and 8 bases lay in between. Germline V CDR1 and CDR2: KGHSH, LQKENI. There are 13 residues in the CDR3. The CDR3 sequence is CASSREGTGELFF. The CDR3 bases are TGTGCCAGCTCACGCGAGGGTACCGGGGAGCTGTTTTTT.

This clone was found a few times. The chain is built from TRBV9 and TRBJ1-1; D is unresolved. This CDR3 has 14 residues. The V gene's germline CDR1 is SGDLS and CDR2 YYNGEE. Trimming cost V 4 bases and J 1 base, with 11 bases left between them. The CDR3 DNA reads TGTGCCAGCAGCCCCCGGGTTGCGAACACTGAAGCTTTCTTT. This encodes CASSPRVANTEAFF. Looking up the rest from reference TRBV9 and TRBJ1-1 gives the full variable domain: DSGVTQTPKHLITATGQRVTLRCSPRSGDLSVYWYQQSLDQGLQFLIQYYNGEERAKGNILERFSAQQFPDLHSELNLSSLELGDSALYFCASSPRVANTEAFFGQGTRLTVV.